This is a list of T cell receptor beta chains from one sample in a study of cytomegalovirus exposure and HLA in healthy donors. Profiling relied on immunoSEQ multiplex PCR, and the TCRdb table lists in-frame clones only, not all of them. Of 150,000 or so clones listed, around 85% were seen once; the top ten hold approximately 2.3%. Material for sequencing was PBMCs. These receptor sequences come from a man aged 30-40 years in good health and CMV-seropositive. Both conserved end residues are part of each CDR3. Fields, in order: J gene, V gene, CDR3 protein.

j_gene: TRBJ2-3
v_gene: TRBV14
CDR3aa: CASSRGGTLDTQYF

j_gene: TRBJ2-7
v_gene: TRBV5-5
CDR3aa: CASSSGQGLYEQYF

j_gene: TRBJ1-2
v_gene: TRBV21-1
CDR3aa: CASSLGGQAVEGYTF

j_gene: TRBJ1-5
v_gene: TRBV7-9
CDR3aa: CASSRSDRGSYQPQHF

j_gene: TRBJ2-6
v_gene: TRBV7-9
CDR3aa: CASSLRGRPSGANVLTF

j_gene: TRBJ2-6
v_gene: TRBV7-9
CDR3aa: CASSPGQGELGGANVLTF

j_gene: TRBJ2-5
v_gene: TRBV7-7
CDR3aa: CASSGRGFETQYF

j_gene: TRBJ1-6
v_gene: TRBV10-2
CDR3aa: CAIRDRGNSPLHF

j_gene: TRBJ2-7
v_gene: TRBV29-1
CDR3aa: CSAGQGAYEQYF

j_gene: TRBJ2-1
v_gene: TRBV6-6
CDR3aa: CASSLPSGGAIEQFF

j_gene: TRBJ2-3
v_gene: TRBV27
CDR3aa: CASSVLAGGNTDTQYF

j_gene: TRBJ2-4
v_gene: TRBV19
CDR3aa: CASRGGGAGNIQYF

j_gene: TRBJ2-3
v_gene: TRBV29-1
CDR3aa: CSVVQGVDTQYF

j_gene: TRBJ1-4
v_gene: TRBV6-5
CDR3aa: CASSYSQATNEKLFF

j_gene: TRBJ2-7
v_gene: TRBV19
CDR3aa: CASTPGQGAGEQYF

j_gene: TRBJ1-4
v_gene: TRBV10-2
CDR3aa: CASALLQGNEKLFF

j_gene: TRBJ2-3
v_gene: TRBV6-6
CDR3aa: CASNPAGGPTDTQYF

j_gene: TRBJ1-6
v_gene: TRBV19
CDR3aa: CASSRRQGDNSPLHF

j_gene: TRBJ1-3
v_gene: TRBV5-4
CDR3aa: CASSLQTGAAGNTIYF

j_gene: TRBJ1-5
v_gene: TRBV5-6
CDR3aa: CASRSSRDRGNQPQHF

j_gene: TRBJ2-1
v_gene: TRBV27
CDR3aa: CASSPLAGDNEQFF

j_gene: TRBJ1-2
v_gene: TRBV5-1
CDR3aa: CASSYTGDFGYTF

j_gene: TRBJ2-5
v_gene: TRBV11-2
CDR3aa: CASSRGAPKETQYF

j_gene: TRBJ2-3
v_gene: TRBV12-5
CDR3aa: CASGLGGSMVADTQYF

j_gene: TRBJ2-3
v_gene: TRBV9
CDR3aa: CASSVDGTLGGTDTQYF

j_gene: TRBJ2-3
v_gene: TRBV27
CDR3aa: CASRLTGAGGGDTQYF

j_gene: TRBJ1-4
v_gene: TRBV4-2
CDR3aa: CASSETGKTNEKLFF

j_gene: TRBJ1-4
v_gene: TRBV27
CDR3aa: CASSLGGEKLFF

j_gene: TRBJ2-7
v_gene: TRBV5-6
CDR3aa: CASSLGLASYEQYF

j_gene: TRBJ1-2
v_gene: TRBV25-1
CDR3aa: CASSETDRSYGYTF

j_gene: TRBJ2-5
v_gene: TRBV7-8
CDR3aa: CASSLTGGVGETQYF

j_gene: TRBJ1-5
v_gene: TRBV2
CDR3aa: CASSSDRGNQPQHF

j_gene: TRBJ2-5
v_gene: TRBV6-5
CDR3aa: CANGGTDQETQYF

j_gene: TRBJ2-5
v_gene: TRBV5-1
CDR3aa: CASSFGQDLQETQYF